The source of this T cell receptor (beta chain) is a study of radiotherapy plus CTLA-4 blockade in lung cancer. General study points: Response was reportedly best predicted by early blood T cell clone dynamics, with interferon-beta. In blood, after radiotherapy plus ipilimumab, tumor-derived TCR clones expanded.

The CDR3 has 13 amino acids. Germline assignment: CDR1 MNHEY and CDR2 SMNVEV (reference sequence). The V and J ends lost 6 bases and 2 bases respectively, with 11 bases between them. The method was immunoSEQ multiplex PCR; TCRdb's version includes in-frame clones alone and lacks a portion of them. The sample consists of around 99,000 clones, about 91% of them appearing once. Points on this clone: What it binds is not known.

Ipilimumab CTLA-4 blockade and focal radiation were given to patients with chemo-refractory metastatic non-small-cell lung cancer. This sequence originates from a human donor with non-small cell lung cancer that progressed on radiotherapy plus ipilimumab. This chain links TRBV27 with TRBJ2-7; no firm D call. Source: peripheral blood, taken from a patient treated with radiotherapy plus ipilimumab. DNA for the CDR3: TGTGCCAGCAGGGACCTTTCGGCCTACGAGCAGTACTTC. It translates to CASRDLSAYEQYF.